One sample yielded the 30 T cell receptor beta chains listed below, sequenced in a study of cytotoxic CD8 clonotypes in ibrutinib-treated CLL. Sequencing was performed with immunoSEQ multiplex PCR; in TCRdb, only in-frame clones are kept and a portion is missing. Of over 100,000 clones listed, approximately 83% were seen once; the top ten hold under 2.5%. The sequencing used PBMCs, collected after 24 months of ibrutinib treatment. The source of these receptors is a human donor with chronic lymphocytic leukemia.

This chain uses TRBV10-3 with TRBJ2-3; no clear D. The V and J ends lost 6 bases and 0 bases respectively, with 7 bases between them. This CDR3 comprises 13 residues. The germline CDR1 and CDR2 sequences are ENHRY and SYGVKD. CDR3 region: CAIRDPSTDTQYF. Here the CDR3 DNA reads TGTGCCATCAGGGATCCTAGCACAGATACGCAGTATTTT.

The CDR3 sequence is CASSWTFSNQPQHF. CDR3 DNA: TGTGCCAGCAGTTGGACATTTAGCAATCAGCCCCAGCATTTT. The rearrangement uses TRBV6-5 and TRBJ1-5; D is perhaps TRBD1 (5 bases). The germline V gene has CDR1 MNHEY and CDR2 SVGAGI. V lost 4 bases and J 0 bases, leaving 7 bases between the germline ends. This CDR3 has 14 amino acids.

This clone was counted a few times. The CDR3 loop reads CASNFPGARTEAFF. The CDR3 nucleotides are TGTGCCAGCAATTTTCCGGGGGCGCGGACTGAAGCTTTCTTT. J is TRBJ1-1 and V is TRBV28; a weak D match, TRBD1 (6 bases). V was trimmed by 7 bases and J by 5 bases, leaving 17 bases between them. CDR1 is MDHEN, CDR2 SYDVKM, per germline. This CDR3 comprises 14 residues.

The V call is TRBV19, the J call TRBJ2-2, with unresolved D. Germline loops: CDR1 LNHDA, CDR2 SQIVND (reference sequence). The length of the CDR3 is 13 residues. Trimming pared 5 bases from V and 6 bases from J, leaving 10 bases between. CDR3 bases: TGTGCCAGTAGTTTTTACAGTGCCGGGGAGCTGTTTTTT. It is translated as CASSFYSAGELFF.

This clone came up once. The chain combines TRBV28 with TRBJ2-2, with D perhaps matching TRBD2 (5 bases). Trimming removed 10 bases at V and 6 bases at J, with 9 bases between. Germline V gene lookup returns CDR1 MDHEN and CDR2 SYDVKM. This CDR3 is 11 amino acids long. CDR3 sequence (DNA): TGTGCCACCGGGGATTCCGGGGAGCTGTTTTTT. Its translation is CATGDSGELFF.

The chain recombines TRBV27 with TRBJ2-3; the D is unclear. This CDR3 is built from 16 residues. Germline V gene sequence: CDR1 MNHEY, CDR2 SMNVEV (reference sequence). V lost 3 bases and J 1 base, leaving 14 bases between the germline ends. The CDR3 nucleotides read TGTGCCAGCAGTTTCCGGCGCTTAGAGGGCACAGATACGCAGTATTTT. It is translated as CASSFRRLEGTDTQYF.

This clone has only a few counts. The chain uses TRBV20-1 and TRBJ1-1; D not resolved. The CDR3 is made up of 11 amino acids. Germline V lookup: CDR1 DFQATT, CDR2 SNEGSKA (reference sequence). Deletions cut 2 bases from V and 0 bases from J, with 1 base between. In nucleotides, the CDR3 is TGCAGTGCTAGATTGAACACTGAAGCTTTCTTT. Translating gives CSARLNTEAFF.

This chain uses TRBV5-1 with TRBJ2-7, with D unclear. The CDR3 spans 12 residues. V was pared by 6 bases and J by 4 bases, with 11 bases between. Germline V CDR1 and CDR2: SGHRS, YFSETQ. The DNA for the CDR3 is TGCGCCAGCACCATAAAAGGTTACGAGCAGTACTTC. This gives the protein CASTIKGYEQYF.

This rearrangement joins TRBV6-5 to TRBJ2-3, with TRBD1 matching 9 bases. Germline assignment: CDR1 MNHEY and CDR2 SVGAGI. V was pared by 6 bases and J by 4 bases, with 5 bases of the junction left unmatched. The CDR3 is made up of 14 amino acids. The chain's CDR3 is CASSSDRGPDTQYF. CDR3 DNA sequence: TGTGCCAGCAGCTCGGACAGGGGTCCAGATACGCAGTATTTT.

The chain uses TRBV13 and TRBJ2-5; TRBD2 matches at 8 bases. After removal of 2 bases from V and 6 bases from J, the junction contained 8 bases not matched to a gene. Germline CDR1 PRHDT, CDR2 FYEKMQ (reference sequence). The CDR3 is 15 residues long. CDR3 nucleotides: TGTGCCAGCAGCTTATTAGCGGGACCCCAGAAGACCCAGTACTTC. Amino acid sequence: CASSLLAGPQKTQYF.

The chain combines TRBV10-2 with TRBJ2-1, with D perhaps TRBD1 or TRBD2 (5 bases each). With 9 bases removed from V and 10 bases from J, the gap between germline ends came to 22 bases. CDR1 and CDR2 (germline): WSHSY, SAAADI. This CDR3 spans 14 amino acids. The CDR3 loop reads CASRLALLGEEQFF. The CDR3, as DNA: TGCGCCAGTAGACTTGCTCTACTAGGGGAAGAGCAGTTCTTC.

The J gene is TRBJ2-7, the V gene TRBV28; D is unresolved. Trimming cost V 8 bases and J 5 bases, with 19 bases left between them. The CDR3 consists of 14 residues. Germline loops: CDR1 MDHEN, CDR2 SYDVKM. This CDR3 is CASLRTGLVDEQYF. CDR3 sequence (DNA): TGTGCCAGCCTGAGGACCGGGTTGGTCGACGAGCAGTACTTC.

This chain uses TRBV6-5 with TRBJ2-7; D possibly corresponds to TRBD2 (5 bases). The CDR3 spans 13 residues. Germline V gives CDR1 MNHEY, CDR2 SVGAGI. Trimming cost V 6 bases and J 2 bases, with 11 bases left between them. For the CDR3, the DNA is TGTGCCAGCAGACGGGGTTTGGCCTACGAGCAGTACTTC. Its protein is CASRRGLAYEQYF.

The genes are TRBV5-4 and TRBJ1-1, with D possibly TRBD1 on 6 matching bases. This CDR3 has 15 residues. CDR1 is SGHNT and CDR2 is YYREEE in the germline V gene (reference sequence). V was shortened by 2 bases and J by 3 bases, with 14 bases between the two germline ends. Written as DNA, the CDR3 is TGTGCCAGCAGCTTTGGGGGGCAGGATGACACTGAAGCTTTCTTT. It is translated as CASSFGGQDDTEAFF.

V gene TRBV5-1 combines with J gene TRBJ2-7; possibly TRBD2 for D (6 bases). V gave up 4 bases and J gave up 4 bases, with 21 bases separating them. CDR3 size: 16 residues. The germline CDR1 and CDR2 sequences are SGHRS and YFSETQ. The CDR3 loop reads CASSPRSGTLPYEQYF. The CDR3 DNA follows: TGCGCCAGCAGCCCGCGCTCCGGGACTCTTCCTTACGAGCAGTACTTC.

This chain uses TRBV5-5 with TRBJ2-7; possible D gene TRBD1, 5 bases. CDR1 is SGHKS, CDR2 YYEKEE, per germline (reference sequence). The CDR3 has 14 residues. The V end lost 2 bases, the J end lost 4 bases, and 13 bases lay between the germline ends. The CDR3 region is CASSFGWGRYEQYF. DNA of the CDR3: TGTGCCAGCAGCTTCGGGTGGGGCAGATACGAGCAGTACTTC.

This chain connects TRBV11-2 to TRBJ2-5, with 9 bases that match TRBD2. V gave up 7 bases and J gave up 3 bases; unmatched junction bases: 9. The CDR3 extends over 15 amino acids. Germline V lookup: CDR1 SGHAT, CDR2 FQNNGV. The CDR3 sequence: CASIRGLAKKETQYF. In nucleotides, the CDR3 is TGTGCCAGCATCCGAGGACTAGCGAAGAAAGAGACCCAGTACTTC.

The chain links TRBV23-1 to TRBJ2-7; the D gene is possibly TRBD1 (6 bases). TRBV23-1 is flagged as an ORF with uncertain function. This CDR3 is built from 12 residues. V gave up 6 bases and J gave up 13 bases, with 19 bases separating them. CDR3 DNA sequence: TGCGCCAGCAGAGTTTACAGGGTTTTAACCTACTTC. It yields the protein CASRVYRVLTYF.

The chain joins TRBV6-5 to TRBJ1-2; 7 bases fit TRBD1. The V and J ends lost 5 bases and 4 bases, in that order; junction bases with no gene match: 10. Germline CDR1 MNHEY, CDR2 SVGAGI. The CDR3 sequence is 15 residues long. The CDR3 sequence: CASSPRPTGAYGYTF. DNA of the CDR3: TGTGCCAGCAGTCCCCGACCCACAGGGGCCTATGGCTACACCTTC.

The gene calls are TRBV7-2 and TRBJ1-2, with unresolved D. Germline V lookup: CDR1 SGHTA, CDR2 FQGNSA. Trimming removed 5 bases from V and 7 bases from J, with 14 bases in between. The CDR3 length is 13 residues. CDR3 sequence: CASSPVMGRGYTF. The CDR3 DNA is TGTGCCAGCAGCCCCGTAATGGGTCGTGGCTACACCTTC.

The chain carries TRBV30 and TRBJ1-1; D is unresolved. Germline loops: CDR1 GTSNPN, CDR2 SVGIG (reference sequence). The V end lost 2 bases, the J end lost 1 base, and 8 bases lay between the germline ends. CDR3 length: 13 residues. The CDR3 coding sequence is TGTGCCTGGAGTCCCATAGGGAACACTGAAGCTTTCTTT. Translating it yields CAWSPIGNTEAFF.

The sample holds a few counts of this clone. This chain connects TRBV7-8 to TRBJ1-1; D is unresolved. V was clipped by 3 bases and J by 8 bases, with 7 bases between them. The CDR3 has 11 amino acids. Germline CDR1 and CDR2: SGHVS and FQNEAQ. CDR3 DNA: TGTGCCAGCAGCTTGGCCGCCGAAGCTTTCTTT. Amino acids: CASSLAAEAFF.

CDR3 sequence: CASSRFGGYRPTTGEQYF. The CDR3 DNA reads TGTGCCAGCAGTCGCTTTGGGGGGTACCGGCCCACGACGGGCGAGCAGTACTTC. The V call is TRBV27, the J call TRBJ2-7; TRBD2 might be the D (6 bases). V was clipped by 5 bases and J by 6 bases, with 29 bases between them. Germline V gives CDR1 MNHEY, CDR2 SMNVEV (reference sequence). This CDR3 is built from 18 residues.

The chain joins TRBV5-1 to TRBJ2-5, with TRBD2 matching over 9 bases. The trim removed 0 bases at V and 4 bases at J, leaving 10 bases unmatched. Germline CDR1 is SGHRS and CDR2 is YFSETQ. This CDR3 spans 17 amino acids. The CDR3 DNA is TGCGCCAGCAGCTTGGGGGCGGGAGGGATTCTTCGAGAGACCCAGTACTTC. Protein: CASSLGAGGILRETQYF. The variable domain in full, with the rest retrieved from reference TRBV5-1 and TRBJ2-5, is KAGVTQTPRYLIKTRGQQVTLSCSPISGHRSVSWYQQTPGQGLQFLFEYFSETQRNKGNFPGRFSGRQFSNSRSEMNVSTLELGDSALYLCASSLGAGGILRETQYFGPGTRLLVL.

This rearrangement joins TRBV4-1 to TRBJ2-7; TRBD1 matches 9 bases. The V and J ends lost 4 bases and 0 bases, in that order; junction bases with no gene match: 7. CDR1 MGHRA and CDR2 YSYEKL come from the germline V gene. CDR3 length: 16 amino acids. The chain's CDR3 is CASSPFPQGASYEQYF. CDR3 in DNA: TGCGCCAGCAGCCCATTTCCACAGGGGGCCTCCTACGAGCAGTACTTC.

The chain couples TRBV4-3 to TRBJ1-1; 12 nucleotides line up with TRBD1. Per germline, CDR1 LGHNA and CDR2 YSLEER. V shed 1 base, J shed 6 bases, and the junction held 15 bases outside the gene matches. The CDR3 extends over 19 amino acids. The DNA for the CDR3 is TGCGCCAGCAGCCAAGTGGAGGCTTTAAGGGGACAGGGGGCCCCTGAAGCTTTCTTT. Its translation: CASSQVEALRGQGAPEAFF.

The count of this clone is one. The chain uses TRBV7-9 and TRBJ1-2; unclear D gene. The V gene's germline CDR1 is SEHNR and CDR2 FQNEAQ (reference sequence). This CDR3 spans 13 amino acids. Trimming took 5 bases from V and 4 from J, leaving 11 bases between them. CDR3 in DNA: TGTGCCAGCAGCGCGACGCCAGGCTATGGCTACACCTTC. Its translation: CASSATPGYGYTF. The full variable domain, its missing parts supplied by reference TRBV7-9 and TRBJ1-2, is DTGVSQNPRHKITKRGQNVTFRCDPISEHNRLYWYRQTLGQGPEFLTYFQNEAQLEKSRLLSDRFSAERPKGSFSTLEIQRTEQGDSAMYLCASSATPGYGYTFGSGTRLTVV.

V is TRBV5-1 and J is TRBJ2-3; D is possibly TRBD2 (5 bases). The germline CDR1 and CDR2 sequences are SGHRS and YFSETQ. This CDR3 comprises 16 residues. Trimming shortened V by 0 bases and J by 3 bases, and 14 bases separated the two germline ends. CDR3 sequence reads: CASSLGADFGTDTQYF. The CDR3 DNA reads TGCGCCAGCAGCTTGGGAGCGGATTTTGGTACAGATACGCAGTATTTT.

CDR3 DNA: TGTGCCAGCACCCCCAGCGGCCTAGCGGGAGATGACTACGAGCAGTACTTC. This encodes CASTPSGLAGDDYEQYF. The chain carries TRBV28 and TRBJ2-7, with 10 bases aligning to TRBD2. V dropped 7 bases and J dropped 3; count of bases not matched to a gene: 15. The CDR3 totals 17 residues. Germline V lookup: CDR1 MDHEN, CDR2 SYDVKM.

The CDR3 protein is CASSQSSGRSHNEQFF. CDR3 DNA sequence: TGTGCCAGTAGTCAGAGTAGCGGGAGGTCCCACAATGAGCAGTTCTTC. The rearrangement joins TRBV19 to TRBJ2-1, with 10 bases lining up with TRBD2. This CDR3 has 16 residues. V dropped 5 bases and J dropped 5; count of bases not matched to a gene: 9. CDR1 is LNHDA, CDR2 SQIVND, per germline (reference sequence). Using reference TRBV19 and TRBJ2-1 for the parts outside the CDR3, the full variable domain is DGGITQSPKYLFRKEGQNVTLSCEQNLNHDAMYWYRQDPGQGLRLIYYSQIVNDFQKGDIAEGYSVSREKKESFPLTVTSAQKNPTAFYLCASSQSSGRSHNEQFFGPGTRLTVL.